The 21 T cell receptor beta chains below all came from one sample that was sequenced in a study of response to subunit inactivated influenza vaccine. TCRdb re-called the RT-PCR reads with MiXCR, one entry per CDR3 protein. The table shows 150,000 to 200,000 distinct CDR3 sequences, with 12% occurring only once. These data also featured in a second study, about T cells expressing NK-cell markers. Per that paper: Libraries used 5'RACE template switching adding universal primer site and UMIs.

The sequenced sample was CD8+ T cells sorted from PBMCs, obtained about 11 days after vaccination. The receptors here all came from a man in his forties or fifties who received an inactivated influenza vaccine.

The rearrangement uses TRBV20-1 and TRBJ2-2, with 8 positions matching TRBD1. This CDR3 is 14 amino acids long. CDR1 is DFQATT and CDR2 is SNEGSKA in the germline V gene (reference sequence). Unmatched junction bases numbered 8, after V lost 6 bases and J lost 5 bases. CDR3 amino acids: CSAMTGDGTGELFF. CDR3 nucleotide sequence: TGCAGTGCCATGACAGGGGACGGTACCGGGGAGCTGTTTTTT.

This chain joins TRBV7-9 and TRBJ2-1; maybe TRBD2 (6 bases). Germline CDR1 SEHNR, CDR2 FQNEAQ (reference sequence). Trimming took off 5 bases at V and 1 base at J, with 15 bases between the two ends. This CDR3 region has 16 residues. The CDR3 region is CASSTSDYISYNEQFF. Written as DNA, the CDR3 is TGTGCCAGCAGCACCTCGGACTACATATCCTACAATGAGCAGTTCTTC.

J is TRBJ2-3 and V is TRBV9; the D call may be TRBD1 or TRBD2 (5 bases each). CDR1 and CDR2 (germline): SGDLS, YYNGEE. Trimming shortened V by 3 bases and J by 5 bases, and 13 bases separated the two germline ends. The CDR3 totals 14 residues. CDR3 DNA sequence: TGTGCCAGCAGCGGCACGATGGGGGAAGATACGCAGTATTTT. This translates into CASSGTMGEDTQYF. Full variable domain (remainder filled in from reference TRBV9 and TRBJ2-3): DSGVTQTPKHLITATGQRVTLRCSPRSGDLSVYWYQQSLDQGLQFLIQYYNGEERAKGNILERFSAQQFPDLHSELNLSSLELGDSALYFCASSGTMGEDTQYFGPGTRLTVL.

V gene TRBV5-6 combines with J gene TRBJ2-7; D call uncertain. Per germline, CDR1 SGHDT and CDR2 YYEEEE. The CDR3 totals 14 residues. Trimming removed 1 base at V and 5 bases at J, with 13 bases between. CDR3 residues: CASSLHRALHEQYF. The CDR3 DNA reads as TGTGCCAGCAGCTTGCACAGAGCCCTTCACGAGCAGTACTTC.

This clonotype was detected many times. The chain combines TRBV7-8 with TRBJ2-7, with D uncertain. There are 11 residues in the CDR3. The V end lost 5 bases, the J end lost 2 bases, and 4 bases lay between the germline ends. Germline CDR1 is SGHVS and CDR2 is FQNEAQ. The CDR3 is CASSDTYEQYF. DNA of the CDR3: TGTGCCAGCAGCGACACCTACGAGCAGTACTTC.

CDR3 sequence reads: CASSYAGGSYEQYF. The CDR3 coding sequence is TGTGCCAGCAGTTACGCAGGGGGGTCCTACGAGCAGTACTTC. The chain employs TRBV6-2 or TRBV6-3 and TRBJ2-7, with D perhaps matching TRBD1 (7 bases). This CDR3 comprises 14 residues. Germline values: CDR1 MNHEY, CDR2 SVGEGT. Trimming pared 2 bases from V and 1 base from J, leaving 9 bases between.

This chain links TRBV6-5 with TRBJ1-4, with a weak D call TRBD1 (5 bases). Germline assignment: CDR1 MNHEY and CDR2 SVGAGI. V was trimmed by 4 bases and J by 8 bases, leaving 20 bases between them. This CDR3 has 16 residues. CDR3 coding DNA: TGTGCCAGCAGTTCCCTTGAGGGTCCAAAGGGGGAAAAACTGTTTTTT. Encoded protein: CASSSLEGPKGEKLFF.

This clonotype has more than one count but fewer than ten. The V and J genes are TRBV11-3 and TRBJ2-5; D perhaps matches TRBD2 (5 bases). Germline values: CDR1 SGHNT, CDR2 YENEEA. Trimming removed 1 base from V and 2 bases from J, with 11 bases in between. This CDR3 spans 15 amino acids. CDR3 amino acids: CASSLGRREQETQYF. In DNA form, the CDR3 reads TGTGCCAGCAGCTTAGGGAGACGGGAACAAGAGACCCAGTACTTC.

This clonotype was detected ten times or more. CDR3 DNA: TGTGCCAGCAGCACCTCCGGGACCTATAGCAATCAGCCCCAGCATTTT. It encodes CASSTSGTYSNQPQHF. The rearrangement uses TRBV9 and TRBJ1-5; TRBD1 is a possible D gene (5 bases). The germline CDR1 and CDR2 sequences are SGDLS and YYNGEE. Between the trimmed V and J ends, which lost 4 bases and 0 bases, there was a span of 14 bases. CDR3 size: 16 residues.

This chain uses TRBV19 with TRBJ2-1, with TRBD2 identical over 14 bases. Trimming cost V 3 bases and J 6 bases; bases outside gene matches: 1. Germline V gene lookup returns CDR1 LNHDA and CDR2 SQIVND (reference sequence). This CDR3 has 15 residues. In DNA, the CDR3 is TGTGCCAGTAGTATTGGGACTAGCGGGGGCAATGAGCAGTTCTTC. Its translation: CASSIGTSGGNEQFF.

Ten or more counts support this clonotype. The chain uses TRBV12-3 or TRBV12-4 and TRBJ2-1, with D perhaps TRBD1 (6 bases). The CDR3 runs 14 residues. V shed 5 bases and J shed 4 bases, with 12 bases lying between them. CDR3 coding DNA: TGTGCCAGCAGTAGGGGGACGGGTTACAATGAGCAGTTCTTC. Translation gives CASSRGTGYNEQFF.

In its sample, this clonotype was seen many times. Written as DNA, the CDR3 is TGTGCCAGCAGTGGATACAATGAGCAGTTCTTC. This sequence encodes CASSGYNEQFF. The rearrangement uses TRBV9 and TRBJ2-1, with no clear D. Germline lookup yields CDR1 SGDLS and CDR2 YYNGEE. This CDR3 region has 11 residues. V lost 5 bases and J 4 bases, leaving 4 bases between the germline ends.

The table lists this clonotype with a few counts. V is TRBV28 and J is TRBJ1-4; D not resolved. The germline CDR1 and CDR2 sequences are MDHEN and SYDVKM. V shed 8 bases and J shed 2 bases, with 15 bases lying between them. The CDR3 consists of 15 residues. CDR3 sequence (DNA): TGTGCCAGCCGGACGGGTTTTAACACTAATGAAAAACTGTTTTTT. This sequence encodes CASRTGFNTNEKLFF.

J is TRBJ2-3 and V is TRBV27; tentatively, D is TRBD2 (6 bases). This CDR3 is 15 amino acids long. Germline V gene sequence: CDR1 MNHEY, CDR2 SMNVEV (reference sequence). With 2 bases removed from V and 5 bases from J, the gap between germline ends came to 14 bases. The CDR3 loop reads CASSLIGSGVDTQYF. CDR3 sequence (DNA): TGTGCCAGCAGTTTAATCGGGAGCGGAGTAGATACGCAGTATTTT.

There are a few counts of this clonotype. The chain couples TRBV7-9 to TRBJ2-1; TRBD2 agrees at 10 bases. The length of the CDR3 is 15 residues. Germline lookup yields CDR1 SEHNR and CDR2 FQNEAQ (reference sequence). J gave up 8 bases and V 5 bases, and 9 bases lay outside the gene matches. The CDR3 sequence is CASSDWGLATYEQFF. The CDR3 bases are TGTGCCAGCAGCGACTGGGGACTAGCGACCTATGAGCAGTTCTTC.

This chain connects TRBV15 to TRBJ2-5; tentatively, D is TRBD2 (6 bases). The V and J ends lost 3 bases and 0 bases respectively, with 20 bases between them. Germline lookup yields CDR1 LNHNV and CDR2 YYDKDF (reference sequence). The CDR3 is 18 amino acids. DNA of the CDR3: TGTGCCACCAGCAGCAGAGAAGGGTCTCGCGGGGACCAAGAGACCCAGTACTTC. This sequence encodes CATSSREGSRGDQETQYF.

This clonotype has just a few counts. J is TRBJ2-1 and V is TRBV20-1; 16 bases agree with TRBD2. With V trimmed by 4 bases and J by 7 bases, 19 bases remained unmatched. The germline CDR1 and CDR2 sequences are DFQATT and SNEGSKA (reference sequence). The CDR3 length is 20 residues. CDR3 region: CSANSGQGTSGRASPNEQFF. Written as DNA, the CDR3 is TGCAGTGCTAACTCGGGGCAGGGGACTAGCGGGAGGGCCTCCCCAAATGAGCAGTTCTTC.

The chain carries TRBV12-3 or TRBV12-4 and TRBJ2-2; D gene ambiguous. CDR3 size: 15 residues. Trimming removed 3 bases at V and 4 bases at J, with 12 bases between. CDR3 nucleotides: TGTGCCAGCAGTTTTGAATCCCTGGGCACCGGGGAGCTGTTTTTT. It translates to CASSFESLGTGELFF.

The CDR3 DNA reads as TGCGCCAGCAGTGAGTTGGGGGCTAGCACAGATACGCAGTATTTT. It translates to CASSELGASTDTQYF. The chain joins TRBV10-2 to TRBJ2-3; a possible D gene is TRBD1 (6 bases). The germline V gene has CDR1 WSHSY and CDR2 SAAADI. Trimming stripped 1 base from V and 0 bases from J, with 8 bases between. The CDR3 consists of 15 residues.

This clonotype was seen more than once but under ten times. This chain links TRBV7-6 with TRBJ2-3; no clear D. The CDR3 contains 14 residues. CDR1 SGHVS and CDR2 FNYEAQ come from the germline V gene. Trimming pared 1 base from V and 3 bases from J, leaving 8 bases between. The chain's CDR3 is CASSLGMSTDTQYF. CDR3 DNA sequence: TGTGCCAGCAGCTTAGGGATGAGTACAGATACGCAGTATTTT.

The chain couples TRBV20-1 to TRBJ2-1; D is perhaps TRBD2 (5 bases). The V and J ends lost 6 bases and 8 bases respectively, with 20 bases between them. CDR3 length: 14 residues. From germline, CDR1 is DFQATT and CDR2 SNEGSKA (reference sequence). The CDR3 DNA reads TGCAGTGCCTCGGGCCCCCTTAGAGCGGATGAGCAGTTCTTC. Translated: CSASGPLRADEQFF.